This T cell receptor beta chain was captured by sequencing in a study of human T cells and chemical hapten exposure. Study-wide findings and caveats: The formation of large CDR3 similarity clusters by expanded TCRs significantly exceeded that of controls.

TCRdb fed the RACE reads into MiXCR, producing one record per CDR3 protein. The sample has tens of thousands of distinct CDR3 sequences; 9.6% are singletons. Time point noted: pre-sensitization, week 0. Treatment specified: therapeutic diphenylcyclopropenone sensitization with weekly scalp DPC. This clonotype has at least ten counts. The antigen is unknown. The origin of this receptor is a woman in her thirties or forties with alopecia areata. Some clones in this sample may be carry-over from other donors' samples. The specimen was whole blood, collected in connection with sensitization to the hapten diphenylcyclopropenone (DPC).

CDR3 sequence: CASSVGGYTEAFF. The CDR3 DNA follows: TGTGCCAGCAGCGTCGGGGGATACACTGAAGCTTTCTTT. The J gene is TRBJ1-1, the V gene TRBV5-8; D perhaps matches TRBD1 (5 bases). Germline V CDR1 and CDR2: SGHTS, YDEGEE. Trimming cost V 4 bases and J 3 bases, with 10 bases left between them. The length of the CDR3 is 13 residues.